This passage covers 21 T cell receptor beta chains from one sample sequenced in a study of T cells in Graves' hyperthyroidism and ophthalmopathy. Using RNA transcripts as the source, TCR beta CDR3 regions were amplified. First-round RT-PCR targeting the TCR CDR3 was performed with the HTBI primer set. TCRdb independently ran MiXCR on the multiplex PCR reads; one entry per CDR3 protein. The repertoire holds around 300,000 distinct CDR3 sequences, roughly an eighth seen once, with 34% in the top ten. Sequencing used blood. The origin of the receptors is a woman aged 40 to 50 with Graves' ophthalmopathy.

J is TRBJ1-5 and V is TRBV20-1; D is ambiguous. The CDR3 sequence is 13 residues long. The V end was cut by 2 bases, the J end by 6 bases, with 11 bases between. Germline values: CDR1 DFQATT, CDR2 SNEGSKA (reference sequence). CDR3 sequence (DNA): TGCAGTGCTAGACAGTTTTGGAGTCAGCCCCAGCATTTT. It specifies CSARQFWSQPQHF.

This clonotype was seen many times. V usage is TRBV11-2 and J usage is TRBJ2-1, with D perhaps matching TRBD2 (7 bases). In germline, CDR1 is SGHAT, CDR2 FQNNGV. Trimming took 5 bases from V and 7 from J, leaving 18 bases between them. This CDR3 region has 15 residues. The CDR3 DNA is TGTGCCAGCAGCCCTAGGGGGGGGTCTGAAAATGAGCAGTTCTTC. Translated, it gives CASSPRGGSENEQFF.

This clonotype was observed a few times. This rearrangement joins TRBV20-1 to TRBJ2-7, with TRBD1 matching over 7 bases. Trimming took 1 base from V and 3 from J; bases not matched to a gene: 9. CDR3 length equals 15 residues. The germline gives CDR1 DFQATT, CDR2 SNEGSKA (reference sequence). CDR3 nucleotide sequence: TGCAGTGCTAGAGCCCCCAGGGGGAGCATCTACGAGCAGTACTTC. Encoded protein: CSARAPRGSIYEQYF.

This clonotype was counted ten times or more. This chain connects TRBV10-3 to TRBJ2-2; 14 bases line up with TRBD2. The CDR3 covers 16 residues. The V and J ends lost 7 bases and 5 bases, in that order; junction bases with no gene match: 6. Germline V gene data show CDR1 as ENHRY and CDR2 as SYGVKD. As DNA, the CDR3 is TGTGCCATCAAGACCGGGACTAGCGGGAGTACCGGGGAGCTGTTTTTT. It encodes CAIKTGTSGSTGELFF.

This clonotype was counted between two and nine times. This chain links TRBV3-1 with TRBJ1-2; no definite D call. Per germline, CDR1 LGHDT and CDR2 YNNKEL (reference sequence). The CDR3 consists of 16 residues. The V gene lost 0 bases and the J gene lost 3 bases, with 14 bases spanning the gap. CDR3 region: CASSQDRKGYYYGYTF. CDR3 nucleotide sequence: TGTGCCAGCAGCCAAGATCGTAAAGGGTACTACTATGGCTACACCTTC.

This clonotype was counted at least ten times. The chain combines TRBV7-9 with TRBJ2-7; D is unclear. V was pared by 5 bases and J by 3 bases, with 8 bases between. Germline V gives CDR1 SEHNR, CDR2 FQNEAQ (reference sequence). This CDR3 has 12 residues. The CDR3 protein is CASSNNSYEQYF. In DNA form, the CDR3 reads TGTGCCAGCAGCAATAACAGCTACGAGCAGTACTTC. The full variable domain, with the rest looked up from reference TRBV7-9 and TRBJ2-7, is DTGVSQNPRHKITKRGQNVTFRCDPISEHNRLYWYRQTLGQGPEFLTYFQNEAQLEKSRLLSDRFSAERPKGSFSTLEIQRTEQGDSAMYLCASSNNSYEQYFGPGTRLTVT.

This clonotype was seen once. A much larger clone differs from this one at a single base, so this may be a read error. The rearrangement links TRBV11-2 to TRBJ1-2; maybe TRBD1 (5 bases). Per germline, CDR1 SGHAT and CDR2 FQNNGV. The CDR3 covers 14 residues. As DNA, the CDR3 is TGTGCCGGCAGCTTAGAAACAGGAGACTATGGCTACACCTTC. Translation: CAGSLETGDYGYTF.

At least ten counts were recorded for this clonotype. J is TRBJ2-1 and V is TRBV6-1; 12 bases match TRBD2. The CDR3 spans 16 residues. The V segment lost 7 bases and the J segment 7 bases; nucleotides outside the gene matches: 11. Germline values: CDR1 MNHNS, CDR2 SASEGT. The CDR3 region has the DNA TGTGCCAGCAACGGACCCCTAGCGGGGGGGCGTAATGAGCAGTTCTTC. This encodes CASNGPLAGGRNEQFF.

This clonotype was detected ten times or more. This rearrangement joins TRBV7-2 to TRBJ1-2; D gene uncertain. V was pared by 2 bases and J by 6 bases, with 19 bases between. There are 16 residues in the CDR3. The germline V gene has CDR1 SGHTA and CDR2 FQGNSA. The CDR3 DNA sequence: TGTGCCAGCAGCTTACCTATTAGAGACAAGAGTGATGGCTACACCTTC. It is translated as CASSLPIRDKSDGYTF.

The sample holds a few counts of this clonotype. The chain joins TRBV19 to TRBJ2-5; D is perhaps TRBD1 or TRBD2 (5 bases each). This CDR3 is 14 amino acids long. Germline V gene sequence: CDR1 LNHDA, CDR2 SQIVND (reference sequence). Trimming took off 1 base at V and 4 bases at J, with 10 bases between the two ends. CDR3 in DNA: TGTGCCAGTAGTATAGGACGGGGCCGAGAGACCCAGTACTTC. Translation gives CASSIGRGRETQYF. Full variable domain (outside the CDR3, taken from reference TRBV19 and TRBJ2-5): DGGITQSPKYLFRKEGQNVTLSCEQNLNHDAMYWYRQDPGQGLRLIYYSQIVNDFQKGDIAEGYSVSREKKESFPLTVTSAQKNPTAFYLCASSIGRGRETQYFGPGTRLLVL.

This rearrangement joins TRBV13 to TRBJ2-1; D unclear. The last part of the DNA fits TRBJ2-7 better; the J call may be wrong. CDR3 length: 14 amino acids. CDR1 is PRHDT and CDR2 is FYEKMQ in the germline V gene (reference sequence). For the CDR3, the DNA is TGTGCCAGCAACCAGACCTTCCAGTACAATGAGCAGTACTTC. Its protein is CASNQTFQYNEQYF.

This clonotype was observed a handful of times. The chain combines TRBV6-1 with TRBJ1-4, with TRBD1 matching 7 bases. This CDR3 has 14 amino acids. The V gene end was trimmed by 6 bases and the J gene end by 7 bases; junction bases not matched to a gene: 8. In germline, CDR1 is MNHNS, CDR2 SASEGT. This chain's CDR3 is CASSQQGSGEKLFF. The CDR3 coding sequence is TGTGCCAGCAGCCAACAGGGGTCGGGTGAAAAACTGTTTTTT.

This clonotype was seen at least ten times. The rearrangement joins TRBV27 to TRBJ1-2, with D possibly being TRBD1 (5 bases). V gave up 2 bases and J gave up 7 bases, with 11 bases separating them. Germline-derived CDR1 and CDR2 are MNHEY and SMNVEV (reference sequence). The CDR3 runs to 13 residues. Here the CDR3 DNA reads TGTGCCAGCAGTTTAGGGGGGTTGAGTGGCTACACCTTC. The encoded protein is CASSLGGLSGYTF.

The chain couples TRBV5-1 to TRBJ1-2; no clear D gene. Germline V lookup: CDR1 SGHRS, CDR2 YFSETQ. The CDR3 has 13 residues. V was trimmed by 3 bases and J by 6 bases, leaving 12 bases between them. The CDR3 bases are TGCGCCAGCAGCTCGGAGGGATGGAATGGCTACACCTTC. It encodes CASSSEGWNGYTF. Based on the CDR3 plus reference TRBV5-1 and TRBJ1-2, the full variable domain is KAGVTQTPRYLIKTRGQQVTLSCSPISGHRSVSWYQQTPGQGLQFLFEYFSETQRNKGNFPGRFSGRQFSNSRSEMNVSTLELGDSALYLCASSSEGWNGYTFGSGTRLTVV.

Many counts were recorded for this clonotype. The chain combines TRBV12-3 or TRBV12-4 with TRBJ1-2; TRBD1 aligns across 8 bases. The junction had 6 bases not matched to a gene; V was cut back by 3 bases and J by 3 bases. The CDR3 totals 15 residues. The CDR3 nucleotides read TGTGCCAGCAGTTTCCAGGGGGCCTCTTACTATGGCTACACCTTC. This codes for CASSFQGASYYGYTF.

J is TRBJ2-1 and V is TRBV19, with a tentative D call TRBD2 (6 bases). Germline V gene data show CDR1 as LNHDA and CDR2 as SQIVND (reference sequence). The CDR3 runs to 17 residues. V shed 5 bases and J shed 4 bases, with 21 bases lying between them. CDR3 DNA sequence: TGTGCCAGTAGTTTCTTTGTGATGAGCGGGTATTACAATGAGCAGTTCTTC. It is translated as CASSFFVMSGYYNEQFF. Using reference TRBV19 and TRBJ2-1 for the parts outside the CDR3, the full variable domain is DGGITQSPKYLFRKEGQNVTLSCEQNLNHDAMYWYRQDPGQGLRLIYYSQIVNDFQKGDIAEGYSVSREKKESFPLTVTSAQKNPTAFYLCASSFFVMSGYYNEQFFGPGTRLTVL.

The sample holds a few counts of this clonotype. For the CDR3, the DNA is TGTGCCAGCAGCCTGGCTAGCGGGAGCCCTGGGGCCAACGTCCTGACTTTC. This encodes CASSLASGSPGANVLTF. V usage is TRBV7-2 and J usage is TRBJ2-6, with 10 bases that match TRBD2. The germline V gene encodes CDR1 SGHTA and CDR2 FQGNSA. V shed 5 bases, J shed 2 bases, and the junction held 6 bases outside the gene matches. The CDR3 has 17 residues. Supplemented by reference TRBV7-2 and TRBJ2-6, the full variable domain reads GAGVSQSPSNKVTEKGKDVELRCDPISGHTALYWYRQSLGQGLEFLIYFQGNSAPDKSGLPSDRFSAERTGGSVSTLTIQRTQQEDSAVYLCASSLASGSPGANVLTFGAGSRLTVL.

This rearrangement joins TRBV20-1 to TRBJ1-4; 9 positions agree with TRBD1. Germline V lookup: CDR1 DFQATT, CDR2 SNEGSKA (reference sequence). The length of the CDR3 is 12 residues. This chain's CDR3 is CRGQGRNEKLFF. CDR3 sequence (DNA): TGCAGAGGACAGGGGCGTAATGAAAAACTGTTTTTT.

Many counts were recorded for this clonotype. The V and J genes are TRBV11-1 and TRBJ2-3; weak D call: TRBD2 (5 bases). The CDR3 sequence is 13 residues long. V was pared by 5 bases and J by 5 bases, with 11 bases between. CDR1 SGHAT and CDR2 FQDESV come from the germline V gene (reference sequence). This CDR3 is CASSVSSGDTQYF. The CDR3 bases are TGTGCCAGCAGCGTCTCAAGCGGAGATACGCAGTATTTT.

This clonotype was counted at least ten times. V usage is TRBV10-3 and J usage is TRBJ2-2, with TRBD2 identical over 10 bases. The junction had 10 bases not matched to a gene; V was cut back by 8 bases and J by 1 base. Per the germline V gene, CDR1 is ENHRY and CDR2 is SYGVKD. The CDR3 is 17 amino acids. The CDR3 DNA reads TGTGCCATCCCTGTAAATAGCGGGAGGATGAACACCGGGGAGCTGTTTTTT. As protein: CAIPVNSGRMNTGELFF.

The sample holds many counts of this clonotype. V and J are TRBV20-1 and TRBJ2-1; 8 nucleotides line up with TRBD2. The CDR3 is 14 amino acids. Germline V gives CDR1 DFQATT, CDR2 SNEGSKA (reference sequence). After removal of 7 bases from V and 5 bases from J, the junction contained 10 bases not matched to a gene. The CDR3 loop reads CSGRTSRGHNEQFF. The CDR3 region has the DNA TGCAGTGGTCGGACTAGCCGGGGGCACAATGAGCAGTTCTTC.